This entry describes one T cell receptor (beta chain). Its antigen remains unidentified. The sample is drawn from a study of cytotoxic CD8 clonotypes in ibrutinib-treated CLL. Study background: On average, each sample had 255,043 productive templates and 100,000 or so productive rearrangements.

CDR3 length: 12 amino acids. Trimming took 9 bases from V and 4 from J, leaving 12 bases between them. Germline lookup yields CDR1 MDHEN and CDR2 SYDVKM. Points from the study as a whole: Samples were collected at differing times from sustained-remission and progressing patients.

Libraries were prepared by immunoSEQ multiplex PCR; TCRdb keeps only in-frame clonotypes and omits some of them. Of about 70,000 clones in the sample, just over 90% are singletons; the top ten hold 3% to 3.5%. The starting material was PBMCs, obtained after 12 months of ibrutinib treatment. The chain employs TRBV28 and TRBJ1-2; D call uncertain. This sequence was found in a human donor with chronic lymphocytic leukemia. CDR3 nucleotide sequence: TGTGCCAGTTCAACAAAGGCCTATGGCTACACCTTC. Its protein is CASSTKAYGYTF.